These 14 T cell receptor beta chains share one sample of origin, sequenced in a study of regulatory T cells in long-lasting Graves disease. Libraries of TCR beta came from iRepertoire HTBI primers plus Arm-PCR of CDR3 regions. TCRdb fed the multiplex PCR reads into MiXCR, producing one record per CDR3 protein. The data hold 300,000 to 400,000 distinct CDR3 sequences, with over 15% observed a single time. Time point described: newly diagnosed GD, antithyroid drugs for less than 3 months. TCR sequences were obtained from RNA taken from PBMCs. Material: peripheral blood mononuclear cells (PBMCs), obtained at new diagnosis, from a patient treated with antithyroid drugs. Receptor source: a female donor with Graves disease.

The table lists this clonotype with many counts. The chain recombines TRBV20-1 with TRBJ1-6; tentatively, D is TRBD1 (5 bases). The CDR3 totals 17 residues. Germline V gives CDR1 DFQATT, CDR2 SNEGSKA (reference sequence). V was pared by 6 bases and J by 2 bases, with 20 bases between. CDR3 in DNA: TGCAGTGCGAATCTCAGGGAACTCGGCACCTATAATTCACCCCTCCACTTT. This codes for CSANLRELGTYNSPLHF.

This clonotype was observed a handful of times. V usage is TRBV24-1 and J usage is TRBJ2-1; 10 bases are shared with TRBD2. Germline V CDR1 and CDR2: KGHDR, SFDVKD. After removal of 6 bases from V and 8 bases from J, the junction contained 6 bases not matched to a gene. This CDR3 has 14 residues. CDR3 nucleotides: TGTGCCACCAGTAGGGGTGGGACTAGCGATGAGCAGTTCTTC. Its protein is CATSRGGTSDEQFF.

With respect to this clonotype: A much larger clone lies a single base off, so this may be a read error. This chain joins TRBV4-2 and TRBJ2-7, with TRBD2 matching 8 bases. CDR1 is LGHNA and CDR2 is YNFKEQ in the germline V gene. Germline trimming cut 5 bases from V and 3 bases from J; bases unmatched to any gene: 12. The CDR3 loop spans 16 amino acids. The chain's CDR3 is CASSLSSGIVGYEQYF. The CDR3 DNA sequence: TGTGCCAGCAGCTTAAGTAGCGGGATTGTCGGCTACGAGCAGTACTTC.

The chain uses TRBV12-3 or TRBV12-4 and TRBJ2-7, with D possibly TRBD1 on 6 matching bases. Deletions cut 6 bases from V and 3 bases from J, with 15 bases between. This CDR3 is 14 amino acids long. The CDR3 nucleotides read TGTGCCAGCAGGAGGGGGACCGCCAACTACGAGCAGTACTTC. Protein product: CASRRGTANYEQYF.

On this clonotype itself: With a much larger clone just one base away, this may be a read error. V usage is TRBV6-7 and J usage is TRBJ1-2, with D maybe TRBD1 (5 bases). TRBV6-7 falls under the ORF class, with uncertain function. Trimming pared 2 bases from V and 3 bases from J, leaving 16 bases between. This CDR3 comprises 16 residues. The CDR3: CASSYPVIGDHYGYTF. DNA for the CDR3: TGTGCCAGCAGTTACCCTGTGATAGGGGACCACTATGGCTACACCTTC.

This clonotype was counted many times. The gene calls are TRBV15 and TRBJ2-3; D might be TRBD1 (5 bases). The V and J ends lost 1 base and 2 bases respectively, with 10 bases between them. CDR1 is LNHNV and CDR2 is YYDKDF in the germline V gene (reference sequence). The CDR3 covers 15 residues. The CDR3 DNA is TGTGCCACCAGCAGAGCGCGCAGGGCCACAGATACGCAGTATTTT. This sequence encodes CATSRARRATDTQYF.

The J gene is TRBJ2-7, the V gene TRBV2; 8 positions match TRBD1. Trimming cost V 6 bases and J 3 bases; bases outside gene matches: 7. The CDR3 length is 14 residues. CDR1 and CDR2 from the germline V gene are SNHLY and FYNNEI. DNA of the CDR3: TGTGCCAGCAGCCCCCCCGGGACAGGCTACGAGCAGTACTTC. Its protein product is CASSPPGTGYEQYF.

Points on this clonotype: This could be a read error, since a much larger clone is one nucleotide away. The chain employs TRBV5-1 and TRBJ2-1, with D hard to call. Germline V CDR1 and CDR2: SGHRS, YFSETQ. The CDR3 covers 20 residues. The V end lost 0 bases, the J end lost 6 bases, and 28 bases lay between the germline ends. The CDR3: CASSLVGMGFLSNPGNEQFF. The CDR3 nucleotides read TGCGCCAGCAGCTTGGTTGGGATGGGTTTTCTATCAAATCCCGGCAATGAGCAGTTCTTC.

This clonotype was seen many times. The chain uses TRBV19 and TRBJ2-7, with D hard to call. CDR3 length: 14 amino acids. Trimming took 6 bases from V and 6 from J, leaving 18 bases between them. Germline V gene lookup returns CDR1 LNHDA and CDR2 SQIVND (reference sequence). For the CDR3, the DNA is TGTGCCAGTAGCCAAAGCCAAGCTCCTATCGAGCAGTACTTC. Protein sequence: CASSQSQAPIEQYF.

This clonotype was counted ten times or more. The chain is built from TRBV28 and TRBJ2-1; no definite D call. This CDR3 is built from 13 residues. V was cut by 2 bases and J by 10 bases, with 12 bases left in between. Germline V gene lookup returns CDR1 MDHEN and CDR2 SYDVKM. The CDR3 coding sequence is TGTGCCAGCAGTTTAAGTCTCGGTGACGAGCAGTTCTTC. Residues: CASSLSLGDEQFF.

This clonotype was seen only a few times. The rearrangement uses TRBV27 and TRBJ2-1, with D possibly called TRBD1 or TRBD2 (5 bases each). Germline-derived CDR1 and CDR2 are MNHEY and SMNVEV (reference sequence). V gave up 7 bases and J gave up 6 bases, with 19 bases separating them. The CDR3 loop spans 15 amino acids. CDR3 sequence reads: CASTRDANPSNEQFF. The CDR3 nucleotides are TGTGCCAGCACCCGGGACGCCAACCCGAGCAATGAGCAGTTCTTC.

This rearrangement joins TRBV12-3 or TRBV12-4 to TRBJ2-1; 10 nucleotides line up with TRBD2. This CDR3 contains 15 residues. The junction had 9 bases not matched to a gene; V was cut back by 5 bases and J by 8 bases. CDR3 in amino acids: CASSRSGRARDEQFF. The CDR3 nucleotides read TGTGCCAGCAGTCGAAGCGGGAGGGCCAGGGATGAGCAGTTCTTC.

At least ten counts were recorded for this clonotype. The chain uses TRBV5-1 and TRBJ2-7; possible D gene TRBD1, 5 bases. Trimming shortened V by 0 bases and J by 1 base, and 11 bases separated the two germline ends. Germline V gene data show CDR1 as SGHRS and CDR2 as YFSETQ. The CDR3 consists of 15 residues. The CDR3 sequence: CASSLALDSSYEQYF. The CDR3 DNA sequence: TGCGCCAGCAGCTTGGCCTTAGACAGTTCCTACGAGCAGTACTTC.

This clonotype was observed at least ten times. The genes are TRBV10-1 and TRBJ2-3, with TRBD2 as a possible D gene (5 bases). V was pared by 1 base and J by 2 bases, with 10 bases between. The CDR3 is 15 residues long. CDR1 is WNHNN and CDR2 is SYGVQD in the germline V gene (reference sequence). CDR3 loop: CASSEFLANTDTQYF. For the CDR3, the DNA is TGCGCCAGCAGTGAGTTTCTAGCAAACACAGATACGCAGTATTTT.